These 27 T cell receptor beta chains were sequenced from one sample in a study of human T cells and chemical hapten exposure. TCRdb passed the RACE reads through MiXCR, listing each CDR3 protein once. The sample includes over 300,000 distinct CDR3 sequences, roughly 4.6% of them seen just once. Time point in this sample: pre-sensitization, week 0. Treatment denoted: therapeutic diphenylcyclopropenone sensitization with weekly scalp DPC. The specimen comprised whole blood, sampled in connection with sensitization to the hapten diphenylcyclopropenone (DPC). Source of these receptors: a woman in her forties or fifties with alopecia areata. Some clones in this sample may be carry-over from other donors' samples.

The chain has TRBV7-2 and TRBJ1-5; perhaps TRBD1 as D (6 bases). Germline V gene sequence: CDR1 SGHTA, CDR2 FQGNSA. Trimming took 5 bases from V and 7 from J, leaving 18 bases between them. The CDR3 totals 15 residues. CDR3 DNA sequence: TGTGCCAGCAGCACCAGGCCGGGGGCAAGGCAGCCCCAGCATTTT. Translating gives CASSTRPGARQPQHF.

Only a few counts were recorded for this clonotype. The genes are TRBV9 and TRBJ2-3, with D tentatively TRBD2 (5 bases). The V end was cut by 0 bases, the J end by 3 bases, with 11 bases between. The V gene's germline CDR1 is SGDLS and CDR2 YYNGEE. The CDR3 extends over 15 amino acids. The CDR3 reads CASSVGASMTDTQYF. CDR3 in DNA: TGTGCCAGCAGCGTAGGGGCTAGCATGACAGATACGCAGTATTTT.

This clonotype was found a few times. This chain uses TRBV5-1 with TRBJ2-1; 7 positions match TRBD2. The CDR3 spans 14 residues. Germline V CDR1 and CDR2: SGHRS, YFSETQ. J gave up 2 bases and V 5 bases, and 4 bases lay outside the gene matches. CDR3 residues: CASRAGDAYNEQFF. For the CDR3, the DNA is TGCGCCAGCAGGGCGGGGGACGCCTACAATGAGCAGTTCTTC.

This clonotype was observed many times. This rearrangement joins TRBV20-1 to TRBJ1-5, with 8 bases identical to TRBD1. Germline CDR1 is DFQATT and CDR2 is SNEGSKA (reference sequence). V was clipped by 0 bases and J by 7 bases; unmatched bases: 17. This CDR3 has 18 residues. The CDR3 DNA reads TGCAGTGCTAGAGATCTTTACGGCTTAGACAGGGGCAGCCAGCCCCAGCATTTT. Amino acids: CSARDLYGLDRGSQPQHF.

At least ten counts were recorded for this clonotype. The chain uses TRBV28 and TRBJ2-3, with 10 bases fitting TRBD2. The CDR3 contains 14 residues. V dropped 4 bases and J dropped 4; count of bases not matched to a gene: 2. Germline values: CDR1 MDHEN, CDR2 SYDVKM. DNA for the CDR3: TGTGCCAGCAGTTCAAGCGGGAGGGCAGATACGCAGTATTTT. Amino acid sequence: CASSSSGRADTQYF.

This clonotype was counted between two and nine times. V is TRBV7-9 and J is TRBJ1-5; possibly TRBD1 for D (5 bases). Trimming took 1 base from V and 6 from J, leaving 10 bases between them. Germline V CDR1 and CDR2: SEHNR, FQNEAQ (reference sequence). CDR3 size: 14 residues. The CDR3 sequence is CASSLGSGGQPQHF. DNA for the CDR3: TGTGCCAGCAGCTTAGGCTCGGGGGGTCAGCCCCAGCATTTT.

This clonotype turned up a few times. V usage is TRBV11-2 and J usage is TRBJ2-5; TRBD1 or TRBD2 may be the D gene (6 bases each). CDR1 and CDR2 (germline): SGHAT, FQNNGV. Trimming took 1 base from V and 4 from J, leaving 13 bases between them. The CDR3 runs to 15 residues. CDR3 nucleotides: TGTGCCAGCAGCTTAGGTCGGGGGCGAGGAGAGACCCAGTACTTC. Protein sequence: CASSLGRGRGETQYF.

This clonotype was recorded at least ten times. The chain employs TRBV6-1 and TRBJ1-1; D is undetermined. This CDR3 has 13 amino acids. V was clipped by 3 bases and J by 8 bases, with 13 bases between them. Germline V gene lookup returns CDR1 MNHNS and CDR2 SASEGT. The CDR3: CASSDGPWTEAFF. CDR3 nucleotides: TGTGCCAGCAGTGATGGACCCTGGACCGAAGCTTTCTTT.

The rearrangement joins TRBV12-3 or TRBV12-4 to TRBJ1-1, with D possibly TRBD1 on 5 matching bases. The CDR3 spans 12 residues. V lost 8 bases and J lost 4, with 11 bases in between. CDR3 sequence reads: CASGWGSTEAFF. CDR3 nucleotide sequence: TGTGCCAGCGGTTGGGGGAGCACTGAAGCTTTCTTT.

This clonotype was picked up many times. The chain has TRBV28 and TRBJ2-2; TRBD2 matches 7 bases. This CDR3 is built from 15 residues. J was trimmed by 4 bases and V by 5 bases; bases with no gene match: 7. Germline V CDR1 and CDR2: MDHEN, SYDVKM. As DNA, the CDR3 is TGTGCCAGCAGTGTTCGGGAGGAGACCACCGGGGAGCTGTTTTTT. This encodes CASSVREETTGELFF.

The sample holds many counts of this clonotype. CDR3 in DNA: TGTGCCAGCAGTCACCGGGCGCCCGGGGAGCTGTTTTTT. Protein product: CASSHRAPGELFF. The V gene is TRBV12-3 or TRBV12-4, the J gene TRBJ2-2; D is undetermined. The CDR3 runs to 13 residues. V shed 5 bases and J shed 6 bases, with 10 bases lying between them.

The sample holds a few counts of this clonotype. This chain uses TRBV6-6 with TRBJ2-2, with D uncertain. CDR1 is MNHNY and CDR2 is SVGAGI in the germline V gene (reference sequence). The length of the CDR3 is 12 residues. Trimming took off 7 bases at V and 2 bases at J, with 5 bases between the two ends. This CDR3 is CASKGNTGELFF. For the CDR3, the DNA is TGTGCCAGCAAGGGTAACACCGGGGAGCTGTTTTTT.

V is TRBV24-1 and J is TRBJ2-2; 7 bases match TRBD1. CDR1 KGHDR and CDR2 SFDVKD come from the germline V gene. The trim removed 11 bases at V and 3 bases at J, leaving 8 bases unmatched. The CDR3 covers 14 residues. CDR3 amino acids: CAISDRSHTGELFF. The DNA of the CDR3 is TGTGCCATCTCGGACAGGAGCCACACCGGGGAGCTGTTTTTT.

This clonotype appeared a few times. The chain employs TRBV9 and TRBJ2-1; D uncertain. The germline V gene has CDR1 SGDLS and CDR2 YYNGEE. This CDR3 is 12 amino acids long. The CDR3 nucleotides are TGTGCGTCAGGACCGCTAGGGAATGAGCAGTTCTTC. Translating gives CASGPLGNEQFF. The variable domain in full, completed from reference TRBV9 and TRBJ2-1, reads DSGVTQTPKHLITATGQRVTLRCSPRSGDLSVYWYQQSLDQGLQFLIQYYNGEERAKGNILERFSAQQFPDLHSELNLSSLELGDSALYFCASGPLGNEQFFGPGTRLTVL.

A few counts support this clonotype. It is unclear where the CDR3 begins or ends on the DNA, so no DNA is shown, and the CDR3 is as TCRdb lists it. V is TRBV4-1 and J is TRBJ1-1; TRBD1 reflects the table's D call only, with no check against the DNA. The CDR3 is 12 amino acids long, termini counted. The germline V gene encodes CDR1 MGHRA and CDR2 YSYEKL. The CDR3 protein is CASSQVGQGSFF.

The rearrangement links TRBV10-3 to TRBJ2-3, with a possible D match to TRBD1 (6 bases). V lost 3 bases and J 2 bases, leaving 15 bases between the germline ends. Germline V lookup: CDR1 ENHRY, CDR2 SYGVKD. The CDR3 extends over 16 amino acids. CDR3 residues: CAISEQGKGLTDTQYF. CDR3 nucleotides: TGTGCCATCAGTGAACAGGGAAAAGGGCTCACAGATACGCAGTATTTT.

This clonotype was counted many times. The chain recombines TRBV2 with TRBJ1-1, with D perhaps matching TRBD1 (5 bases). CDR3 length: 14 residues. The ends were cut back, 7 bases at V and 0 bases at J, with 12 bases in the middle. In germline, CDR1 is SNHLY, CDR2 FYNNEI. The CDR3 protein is CASNQGALNTEAFF. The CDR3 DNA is TGTGCCAGCAACCAGGGCGCTTTGAACACTGAAGCTTTCTTT.

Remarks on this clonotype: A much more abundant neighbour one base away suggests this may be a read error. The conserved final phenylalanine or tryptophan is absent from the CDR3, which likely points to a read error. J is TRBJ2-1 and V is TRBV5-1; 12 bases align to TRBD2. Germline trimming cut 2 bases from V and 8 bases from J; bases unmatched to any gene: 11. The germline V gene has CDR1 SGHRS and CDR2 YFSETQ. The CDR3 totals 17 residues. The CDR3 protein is CASSFRLTSGGLDEQFS. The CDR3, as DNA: TGCGCCAGCAGCTTCCGACTTACTAGCGGGGGGTTAGATGAGCAGTTCTCC.

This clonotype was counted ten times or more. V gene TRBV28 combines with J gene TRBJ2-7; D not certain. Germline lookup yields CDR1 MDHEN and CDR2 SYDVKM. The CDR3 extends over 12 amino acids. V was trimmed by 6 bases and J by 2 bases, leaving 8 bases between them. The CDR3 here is CASSQSPYEQYF. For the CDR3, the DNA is TGTGCCAGCAGCCAAAGCCCCTACGAGCAGTACTTC.

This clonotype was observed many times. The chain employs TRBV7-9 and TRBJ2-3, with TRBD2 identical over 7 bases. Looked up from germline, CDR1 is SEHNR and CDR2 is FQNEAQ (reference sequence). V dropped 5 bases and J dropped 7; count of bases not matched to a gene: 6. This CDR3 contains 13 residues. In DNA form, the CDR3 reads TGTGCCAGCAGCACGGGAGGAGAGTATACGCAGTATTTT. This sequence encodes CASSTGGEYTQYF.

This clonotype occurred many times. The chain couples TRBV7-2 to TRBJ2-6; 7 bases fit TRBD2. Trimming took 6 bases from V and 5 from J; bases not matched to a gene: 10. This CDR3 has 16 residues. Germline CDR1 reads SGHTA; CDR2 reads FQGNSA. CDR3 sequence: CASSKGGVLRANVLTF. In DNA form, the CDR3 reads TGTGCCAGCAGTAAGGGAGGGGTACTGAGGGCCAACGTCCTGACTTTC. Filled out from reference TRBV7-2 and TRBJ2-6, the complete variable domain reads GAGVSQSPSNKVTEKGKDVELRCDPISGHTALYWYRQSLGQGLEFLIYFQGNSAPDKSGLPSDRFSAERTGGSVSTLTIQRTQQEDSAVYLCASSKGGVLRANVLTFGAGSRLTVL.

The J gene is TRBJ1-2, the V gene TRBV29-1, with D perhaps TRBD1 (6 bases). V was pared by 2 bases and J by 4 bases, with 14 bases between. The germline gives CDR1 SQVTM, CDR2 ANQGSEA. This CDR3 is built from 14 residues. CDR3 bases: TGCAGCGTTGAAACCGGACAGCTCCCCTATGGCTACACCTTC. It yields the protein CSVETGQLPYGYTF.

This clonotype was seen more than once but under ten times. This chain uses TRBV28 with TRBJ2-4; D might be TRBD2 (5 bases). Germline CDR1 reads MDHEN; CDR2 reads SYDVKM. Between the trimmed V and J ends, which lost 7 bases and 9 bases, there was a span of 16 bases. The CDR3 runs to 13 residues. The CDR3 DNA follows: TGTGCCAGCAACCCACCTGGGAGCGGCATTCAGTACTTC. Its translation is CASNPPGSGIQYF. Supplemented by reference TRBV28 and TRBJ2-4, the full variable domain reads DVKVTQSSRYLVKRTGEKVFLECVQDMDHENMFWYRQDPGLGLRLIYFSYDVKMKEKGDIPEGYSVSREKKERFSLILESASTNQTSMYLCASNPPGSGIQYFGAGTRLSVL.

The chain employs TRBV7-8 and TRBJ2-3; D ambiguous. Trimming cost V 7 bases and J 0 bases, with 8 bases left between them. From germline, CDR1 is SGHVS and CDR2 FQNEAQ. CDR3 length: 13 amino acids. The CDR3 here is CASTLLSTDTQYF. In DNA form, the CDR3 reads TGTGCCAGCACGCTCCTTAGCACAGATACGCAGTATTTT.

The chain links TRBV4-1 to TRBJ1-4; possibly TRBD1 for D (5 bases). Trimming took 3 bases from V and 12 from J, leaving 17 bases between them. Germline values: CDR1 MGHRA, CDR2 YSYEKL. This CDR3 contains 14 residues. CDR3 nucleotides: TGCGCCAGCAGCCAGGATGAGAACAGGTCCCAACTGTTTTTT. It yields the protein CASSQDENRSQLFF.

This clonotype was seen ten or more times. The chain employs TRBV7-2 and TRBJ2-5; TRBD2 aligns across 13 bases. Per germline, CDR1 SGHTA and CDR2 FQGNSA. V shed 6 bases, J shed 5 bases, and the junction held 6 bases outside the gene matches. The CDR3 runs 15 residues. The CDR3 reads CASSPLAGGLETQYF. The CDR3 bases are TGTGCCAGCAGTCCACTAGCGGGGGGGCTGGAGACCCAGTACTTC.

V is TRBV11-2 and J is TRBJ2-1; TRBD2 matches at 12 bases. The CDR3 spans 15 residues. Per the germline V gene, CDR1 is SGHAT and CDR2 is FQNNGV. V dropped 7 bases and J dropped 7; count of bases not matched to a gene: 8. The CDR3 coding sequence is TGTGCCAGCAAGCCTCTAGCGGGAGGGGATAATGAGCAGTTCTTC. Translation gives CASKPLAGGDNEQFF.